This is a list of T cell receptor beta chains from one sample in a study of T cells after posttransplantation cyclophosphamide. Profiled with immunoSEQ multiplex PCR; TCRdb holds only in-frame clones, not every one. Of around 2,000 clones in the sample, over 55% were seen once. Specimen: PBMCs, collected after allogeneic stem cell transplant with posttransplant cyclophosphamide. Receptors originate from a male patient in his sixties who received an allogeneic stem cell transplant from a related donor and was CMV-positive. A subset of T cells may come from the graft donor. Each CDR3 is given with its conserved first and last residue. Fields, in order: V gene, J gene, D gene, clone size, CDR3 protein, CDR3 DNA. The D gene is left open where the match is weak. Where a row states a size, it is once, few, many or the class of an expanded clone; other rows omit it.

v_call: TRBV19; j_call: TRBJ2-7; d_call: -; clone_size: large; cdr3_aa: CASSIPRLGEQYF; cdr3_nt: TGTGCCAGTAGTATCCCGCGGTTGGGCGAGCAGTACTTC
v_call: TRBV5-1; j_call: TRBJ1-2; d_call: TRBD1; clone_size: -; cdr3_aa: CASSASGTGVYTF; cdr3_nt: TGCGCCAGCAGCGCATCCGGGACAGGGGTCTACACCTTC
v_call: TRBV28; j_call: TRBJ2-4; d_call: TRBD1; clone_size: -; cdr3_aa: CASSLTGGEFISKNIQYF; cdr3_nt: TGTGCCAGCAGTTTAACAGGGGGCGAATTTATATCCAAAAACATTCAGTACTTC
v_call: TRBV6-5; j_call: TRBJ2-7; d_call: -; clone_size: -; cdr3_aa: CASSLGGDTYEQYF; cdr3_nt: TGTGCCAGCAGCTTGGGCGGGGATACCTACGAGCAGTACTTC
v_call: TRBV4-3; j_call: TRBJ2-3; d_call: TRBD2; clone_size: -; cdr3_aa: CASSRTIGLAGGRTDTQYF; cdr3_nt: TGCGCCAGCAGCCGGACAATCGGTCTAGCGGGGGGGCGCACAGATACGCAGTATTTT
v_call: TRBV2; j_call: TRBJ2-5; d_call: -; clone_size: -; cdr3_aa: CASSADSWETQYF; cdr3_nt: TGTGCCAGCAGTGCTGACAGTTGGGAGACCCAGTACTTC
v_call: TRBV11-2; j_call: TRBJ2-3; d_call: TRBD1; clone_size: few; cdr3_aa: CASSHKGQPSDTQYF; cdr3_nt: TGTGCCAGCAGCCACAAGGGACAGCCATCCGATACGCAGTATTTT
v_call: TRBV5-1; j_call: TRBJ1-1; d_call: -; clone_size: -; cdr3_aa: CASSPDRPGTEAFF; cdr3_nt: TGCGCCAGCAGTCCTGACAGGCCGGGAACTGAAGCTTTCTTT
v_call: TRBV19; j_call: TRBJ2-7; d_call: TRBD1; clone_size: once; cdr3_aa: CASSPWDRGFGQYF; cdr3_nt: TGTGCCAGTAGTCCCTGGGACAGGGGGTTCGGGCAGTACTTC
v_call: TRBV5-1; j_call: TRBJ1-3; d_call: -; clone_size: -; cdr3_aa: CASSPAGGRGNTIYF; cdr3_nt: TGCGCCAGCAGCCCCGCGGGGGGGCGCGGAAACACCATATATTTT
v_call: TRBV10-2; j_call: TRBJ1-5; d_call: -; clone_size: -; cdr3_aa: CASSDVGRAGQPQHF; cdr3_nt: TGCGCCAGCAGTGACGTTGGCAGGGCAGGCCAGCCCCAGCATTTT
v_call: TRBV7-9; j_call: TRBJ2-1; d_call: TRBD2; clone_size: once; cdr3_aa: CASSLRGSGIDEQFF; cdr3_nt: TGTGCCAGCAGCTTAAGGGGTAGCGGGATCGATGAGCAGTTCTTC
v_call: TRBV19; j_call: TRBJ2-3; d_call: -; clone_size: once; cdr3_aa: CASSGFTDTQYF; cdr3_nt: TGTGCCAGTTCCGGGTTCACAGATACGCAGTATTTT
v_call: TRBV11-3; j_call: TRBJ2-7; d_call: -; clone_size: few; cdr3_aa: CASSLGGDTYEQYF; cdr3_nt: TGTGCCAGCAGCTTGGGCGGGGATACCTACGAGCAGTACTTC
v_call: TRBV7-9; j_call: TRBJ1-1; d_call: TRBD1; clone_size: once; cdr3_aa: CASSTYRGRGNTEAFF; cdr3_nt: TGTGCCAGCAGCACTTACAGGGGACGGGGGAACACTGAAGCTTTCTTT
v_call: TRBV5-4; j_call: TRBJ1-6; d_call: TRBD1; clone_size: -; cdr3_aa: CASSSRDRGFHSPLHF; cdr3_nt: TGTGCCAGCAGCTCCCGGGACAGGGGTTTTCATTCACCCCTCCACTTT
v_call: TRBV21-1; j_call: TRBJ1-1; d_call: -; clone_size: -; cdr3_aa: CATGKADTEAFF; cdr3_nt: TGTGCCACCGGGAAGGCGGACACTGAAGCTTTCTTT
v_call: TRBV11-2; j_call: TRBJ1-4; d_call: -; clone_size: -; cdr3_aa: CASSFGLGANEKLFF; cdr3_nt: TGTGCCAGCAGCTTTGGACTCGGGGCTAATGAAAAACTGTTTTTT
v_call: TRBV27; j_call: TRBJ2-1; d_call: TRBD1; clone_size: -; cdr3_aa: CASRTGIAQFF; cdr3_nt: TGTGCCAGCAGGACAGGGATTGCGCAGTTCTTC
v_call: TRBV25-1; j_call: TRBJ2-1; d_call: -; clone_size: -; cdr3_aa: CASRSLGMGQEQFF; cdr3_nt: TGTGCCAGCCGTTCCCTCGGAATGGGACAAGAGCAGTTCTTC
v_call: TRBV7-7; j_call: TRBJ2-1; d_call: TRBD2; clone_size: -; cdr3_aa: CASSRGLESYNEQFF; cdr3_nt: TGTGCTAGCAGCCGGGGACTAGAGTCCTACAATGAGCAGTTCTTC
v_call: TRBV5-1; j_call: TRBJ1-2; d_call: -; clone_size: -; cdr3_aa: CASSLGGNDGYTF; cdr3_nt: TGCGCCAGCAGCTTGGGAGGGAACGATGGCTACACCTTC
v_call: TRBV30; j_call: TRBJ1-1; d_call: TRBD1; clone_size: -; cdr3_aa: CAWKPGQGRFMNTEAFF; cdr3_nt: TGTGCCTGGAAACCGGGACAGGGGCGCTTCATGAACACTGAAGCTTTCTTT
v_call: TRBV2; j_call: TRBJ2-7; d_call: -; clone_size: -; cdr3_aa: CASKLDGTYEQYF; cdr3_nt: TGTGCCAGCAAATTAGACGGGACCTACGAGCAGTACTTC
v_call: TRBV5-4; j_call: TRBJ1-2; d_call: -; clone_size: -; cdr3_aa: CASSLGGVGQGNGYTF; cdr3_nt: TGTGCCAGCAGCTTGGGAGGCGTGGGGCAGGGGAATGGCTACACCTTC
v_call: TRBV7-9; j_call: TRBJ2-2; d_call: TRBD2; clone_size: -; cdr3_aa: CASSAPYRLAGITGELFF; cdr3_nt: TGTGCCAGCAGCGCGCCCTACAGGCTAGCGGGAATCACCGGGGAGCTGTTTTTT
v_call: TRBV7-2; j_call: TRBJ2-7; d_call: -; clone_size: -; cdr3_aa: CASSLGGDTYEQYF; cdr3_nt: TGTGCCAGCAGCTTGGGCGGGGATACCTACGAGCAGTACTTC
v_call: TRBV30; j_call: TRBJ2-7; d_call: -; clone_size: -; cdr3_aa: CAWSAVPYEQYF; cdr3_nt: TGTGCCTGGAGTGCAGTGCCCTACGAGCAGTACTTC